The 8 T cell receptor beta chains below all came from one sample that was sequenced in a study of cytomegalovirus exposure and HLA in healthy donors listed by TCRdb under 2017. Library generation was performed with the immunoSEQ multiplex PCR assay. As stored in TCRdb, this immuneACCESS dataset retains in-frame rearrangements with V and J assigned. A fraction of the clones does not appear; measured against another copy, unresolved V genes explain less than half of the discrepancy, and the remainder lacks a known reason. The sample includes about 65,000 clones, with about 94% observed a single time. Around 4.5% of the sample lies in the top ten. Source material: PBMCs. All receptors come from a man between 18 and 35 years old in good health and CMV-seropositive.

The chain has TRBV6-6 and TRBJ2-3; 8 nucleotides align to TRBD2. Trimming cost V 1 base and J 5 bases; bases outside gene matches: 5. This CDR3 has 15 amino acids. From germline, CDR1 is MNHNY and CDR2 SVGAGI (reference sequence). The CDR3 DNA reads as TGTGCCAGCAGTTACTTAGCGGGATTTGAAGATACGCAGTATTTT. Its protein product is CASSYLAGFEDTQYF.

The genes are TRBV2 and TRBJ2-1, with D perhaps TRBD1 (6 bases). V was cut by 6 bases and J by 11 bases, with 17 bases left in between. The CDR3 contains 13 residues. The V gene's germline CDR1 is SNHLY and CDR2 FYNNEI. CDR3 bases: TGTGCCAGCAGGGGATTTCAGGGGCCTAAGCAGTTCTTC. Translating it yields CASRGFQGPKQFF. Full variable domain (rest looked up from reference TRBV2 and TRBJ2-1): EPEVTQTPSHQVTQMGQEVILRCVPISNHLYFYWYRQILGQKVEFLVSFYNNEISEKSEIFDDQFSVERPDGSNFTLKIRSTKLEDSAMYFCASRGFQGPKQFFGPGTRLTVL.

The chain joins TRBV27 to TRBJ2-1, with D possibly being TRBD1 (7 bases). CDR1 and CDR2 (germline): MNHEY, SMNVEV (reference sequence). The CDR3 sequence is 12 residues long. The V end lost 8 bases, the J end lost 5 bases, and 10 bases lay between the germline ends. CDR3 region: CASRGTDNEQFF. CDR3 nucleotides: TGTGCCAGCCGGGGGACAGACAATGAGCAGTTCTTC.

CDR3 amino acids: CASSDGLISGSEQFF. The DNA of the CDR3 is TGTGCCAGCAGTGACGGACTAATTTCAGGCAGTGAGCAGTTCTTC. The chain is built from TRBV6-1 and TRBJ2-1; D is perhaps TRBD2 (6 bases). Germline V lookup: CDR1 MNHNS, CDR2 SASEGT. Trimming removed 3 bases from V and 9 bases from J, with 18 bases in between. The CDR3 sequence is 15 residues long.

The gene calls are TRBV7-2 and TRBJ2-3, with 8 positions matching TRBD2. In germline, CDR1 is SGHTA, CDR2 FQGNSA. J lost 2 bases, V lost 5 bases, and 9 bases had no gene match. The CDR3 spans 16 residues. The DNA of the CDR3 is TGTGCCAGCAGCCCGCCTGGACTAGCCCTCACAGATACGCAGTATTTT. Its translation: CASSPPGLALTDTQYF.

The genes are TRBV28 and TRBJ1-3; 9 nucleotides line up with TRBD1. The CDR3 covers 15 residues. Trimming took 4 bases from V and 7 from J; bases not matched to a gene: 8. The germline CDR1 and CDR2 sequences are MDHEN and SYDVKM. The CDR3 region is CASSSPGQGSNTIYF. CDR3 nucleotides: TGTGCCAGCAGTTCCCCGGGACAGGGCAGTAACACCATATATTTT.

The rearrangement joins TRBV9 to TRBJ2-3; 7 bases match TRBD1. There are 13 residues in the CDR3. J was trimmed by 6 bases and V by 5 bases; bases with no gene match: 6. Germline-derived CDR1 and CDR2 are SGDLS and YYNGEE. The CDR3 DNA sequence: TGTGCCAGCAGTCGAGAGGGGGCTGATACGCAGTATTTT. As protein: CASSREGADTQYF.

CDR3 amino acids: CASSDSGQGTILNTEAFF. CDR3 nucleotide sequence: TGTGCCAGCAGTGACTCCGGGCAGGGGACAATATTAAACACTGAAGCTTTCTTT. The chain uses TRBV6-4 and TRBJ1-1; possibly TRBD1 for D (6 bases). Germline CDR1 and CDR2: MRHNA and SNTAGT. There are 18 residues in the CDR3. V was cut by 0 bases and J by 2 bases, with 19 bases left in between.